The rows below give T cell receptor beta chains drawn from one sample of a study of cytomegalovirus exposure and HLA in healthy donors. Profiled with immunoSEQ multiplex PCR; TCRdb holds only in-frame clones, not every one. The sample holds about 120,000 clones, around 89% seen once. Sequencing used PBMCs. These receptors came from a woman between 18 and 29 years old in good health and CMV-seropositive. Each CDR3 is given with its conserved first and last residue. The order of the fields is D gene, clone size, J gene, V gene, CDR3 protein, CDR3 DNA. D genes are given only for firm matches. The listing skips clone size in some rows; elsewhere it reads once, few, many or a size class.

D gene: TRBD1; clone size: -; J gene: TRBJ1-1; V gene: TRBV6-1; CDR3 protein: CASSVRVGPGQGNTEAFF; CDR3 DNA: TGTGCCAGCAGTGTGAGGGTGGGTCCAGGACAGGGGAACACTGAAGCTTTCTTT
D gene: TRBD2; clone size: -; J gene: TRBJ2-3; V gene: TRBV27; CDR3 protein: CASSRSSGRRTDTQYF; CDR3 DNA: TGTGCCAGCAGTCGTTCTAGCGGGAGGCGCACAGATACGCAGTATTTT
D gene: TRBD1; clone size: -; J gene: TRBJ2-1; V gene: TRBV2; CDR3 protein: CASSVNRGIYNEQFF; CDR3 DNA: TGTGCCAGCAGTGTTAACAGGGGGATCTACAATGAGCAGTTCTTC
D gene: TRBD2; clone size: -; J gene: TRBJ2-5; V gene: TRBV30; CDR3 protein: CAWSLGLAGSETQYF; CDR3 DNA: TGTGCCTGGAGTTTGGGACTAGCGGGGAGCGAGACCCAGTACTTC
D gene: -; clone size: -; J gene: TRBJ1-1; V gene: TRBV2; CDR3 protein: CAAHREMNTEAFF; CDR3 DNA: TGTGCCGCTCACAGAGAAATGAACACTGAAGCTTTCTTT
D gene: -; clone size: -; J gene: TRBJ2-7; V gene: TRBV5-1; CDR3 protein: CASSFESTKEQYF; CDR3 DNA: TGCGCCAGCAGCTTCGAGTCAACGAAGGAGCAGTACTTC
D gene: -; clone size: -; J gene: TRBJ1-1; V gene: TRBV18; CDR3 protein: CASSPTQNTEAFF; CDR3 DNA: TGTGCCAGCTCACCGACTCAGAACACTGAAGCTTTCTTT
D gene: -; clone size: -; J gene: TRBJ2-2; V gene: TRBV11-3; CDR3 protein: CASRTTGELFF; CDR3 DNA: TGTGCCAGCAGGACAACCGGGGAGCTGTTTTTT
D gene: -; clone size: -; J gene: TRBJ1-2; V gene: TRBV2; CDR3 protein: CASSEGRGGNYGYTF; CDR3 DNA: TGTGCCAGCAGTGAAGGTAGAGGCGGGAACTATGGCTACACCTTC
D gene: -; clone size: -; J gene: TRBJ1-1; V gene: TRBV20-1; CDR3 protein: CSARVAEAFF; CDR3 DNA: TGCAGTGCCAGGGTGGCAGAAGCTTTCTTT
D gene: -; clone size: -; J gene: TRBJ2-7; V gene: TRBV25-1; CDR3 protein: CASSVSDSPSYEQYF; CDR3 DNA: TGTGCCAGCAGTGTTTCTGACAGTCCTTCCTACGAGCAGTACTTC
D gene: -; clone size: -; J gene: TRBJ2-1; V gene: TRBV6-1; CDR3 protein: CASSEARLYNEQFF; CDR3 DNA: TGTGCCAGCAGTGAAGCGCGCCTATACAATGAGCAGTTCTTC
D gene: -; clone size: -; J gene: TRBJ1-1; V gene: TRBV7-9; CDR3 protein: CASSVVVGRMNTEAFF; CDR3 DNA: TGTGCCAGCAGCGTAGTCGTGGGCCGAATGAACACTGAAGCTTTCTTT
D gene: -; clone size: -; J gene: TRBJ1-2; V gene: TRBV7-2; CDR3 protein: CASSQKGQGWGYTF; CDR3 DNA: TGTGCCAGCAGCCAAAAGGGGCAGGGGTGGGGCTACACCTTC
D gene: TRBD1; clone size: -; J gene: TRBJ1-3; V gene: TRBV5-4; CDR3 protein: CASSAKQGSSGNTIYF; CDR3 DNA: TGTGCCAGCAGCGCGAAACAGGGGAGCTCTGGAAACACCATATATTTT
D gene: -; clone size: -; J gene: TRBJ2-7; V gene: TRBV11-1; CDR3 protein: CASSLGAGLYEQYF; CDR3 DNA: TGTGCCAGCAGCTTAGGGGCAGGTCTCTACGAGCAGTACTTC
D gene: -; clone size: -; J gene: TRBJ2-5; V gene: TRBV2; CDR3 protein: CASTLRGYQETQYF; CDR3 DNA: TGTGCCAGCACCCTAAGGGGTTACCAAGAGACCCAGTACTTC
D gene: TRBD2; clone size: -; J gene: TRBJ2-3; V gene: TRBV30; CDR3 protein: CAWSGGWASGGTQYF; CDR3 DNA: TGTGCCTGGAGTGGTGGGTGGGCCTCGGGGGGTACGCAGTATTTT
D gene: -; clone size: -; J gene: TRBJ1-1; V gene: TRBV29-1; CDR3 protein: CSVEDQRGVGEAFF; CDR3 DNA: TGCAGCGTTGAAGATCAGCGGGGGGTGGGTGAAGCTTTCTTT
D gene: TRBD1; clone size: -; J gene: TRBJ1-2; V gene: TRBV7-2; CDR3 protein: CASSLTRTGNYGYTF; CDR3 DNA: TGTGCCAGCAGCCTCACCCGGACAGGGAACTATGGCTACACCTTC
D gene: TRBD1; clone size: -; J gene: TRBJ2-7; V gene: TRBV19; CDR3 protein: CASSISTGLNYEQYF; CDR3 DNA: TGTGCCAGTAGTATCTCGACAGGGTTGAACTACGAGCAGTACTTC
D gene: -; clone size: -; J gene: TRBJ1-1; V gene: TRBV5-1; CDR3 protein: CASSLEARGEAFF; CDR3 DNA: TGCGCCAGCAGCTTGGAGGCAAGGGGTGAAGCTTTCTTT
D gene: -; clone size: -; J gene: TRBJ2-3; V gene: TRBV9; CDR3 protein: CASSGARSRGTEAGTDTQYF; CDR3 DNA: TGTGCCAGCAGCGGAGCGAGATCCCGCGGGACAGAAGCCGGAACAGATACGCAGTATTTT
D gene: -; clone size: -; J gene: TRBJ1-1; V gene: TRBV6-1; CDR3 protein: CESRESVNTEAFF; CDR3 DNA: TGTGAAAGCAGGGAATCGGTGAACACTGAAGCTTTCTTT
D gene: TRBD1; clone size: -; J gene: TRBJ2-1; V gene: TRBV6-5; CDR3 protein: CASSSLTGDRDNEQFF; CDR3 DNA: TGTGCCAGCAGTTCCCTCACAGGGGATAGAGACAATGAGCAGTTCTTC
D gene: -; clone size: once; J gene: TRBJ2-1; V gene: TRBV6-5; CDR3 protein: CASSYSSPPRDNEQFF; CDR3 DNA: TGTGCCAGCAGTTACTCGAGCCCGCCGAGGGACAATGAGCAGTTCTTC
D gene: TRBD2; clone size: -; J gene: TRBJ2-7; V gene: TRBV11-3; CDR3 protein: CASSSATSGRVQYF; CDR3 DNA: TGTGCCAGCAGCTCCGCGACTAGCGGGAGAGTTCAGTACTTC
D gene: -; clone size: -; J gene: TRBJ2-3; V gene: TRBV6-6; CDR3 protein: CASSTSAAASTDTQYF; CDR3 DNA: TGTGCCAGCAGTACTTCTGCGGCGGCGAGCACAGATACGCAGTATTTT
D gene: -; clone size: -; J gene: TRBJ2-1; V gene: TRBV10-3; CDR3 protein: CAITPGGYNNEQFF; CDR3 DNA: TGTGCCATCACTCCAGGGGGGTATAACAATGAGCAGTTCTTC
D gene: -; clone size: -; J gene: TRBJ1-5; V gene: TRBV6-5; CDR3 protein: CASSSGGTGSQPQHF; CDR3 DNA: TGTGCCAGCAGTTCGGGGGGCACAGGGAGCCAGCCCCAGCATTTT
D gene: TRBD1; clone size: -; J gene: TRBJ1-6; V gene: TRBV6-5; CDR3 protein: CASSYSTGRTPLHF; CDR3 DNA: TGTGCCAGCAGTTACTCGACAGGGAGGACACCCCTCCACTTT
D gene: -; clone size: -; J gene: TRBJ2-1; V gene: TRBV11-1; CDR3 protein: CASSLVGAGQSSYNEQFF; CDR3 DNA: TGTGCCAGCAGCTTAGTGGGGGCAGGGCAGAGCTCCTACAATGAGCAGTTCTTC
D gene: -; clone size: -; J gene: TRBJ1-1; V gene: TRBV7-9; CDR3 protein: CASSLVWSGRGTEAFF; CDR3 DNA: TGTGCCAGCAGCTTAGTGTGGTCCGGCAGAGGGACTGAAGCTTTCTTT
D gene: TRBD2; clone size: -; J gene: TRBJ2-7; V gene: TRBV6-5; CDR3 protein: CASSYSYLAGTYEQYF; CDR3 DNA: TGTGCCAGCAGTTACTCGTACCTAGCGGGGACCTACGAGCAGTACTTC
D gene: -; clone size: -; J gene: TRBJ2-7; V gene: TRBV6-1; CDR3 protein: CASSDLLGRDF; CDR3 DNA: TGTGCCAGCAGTGATCTTCTAGGCAGAGACTTC
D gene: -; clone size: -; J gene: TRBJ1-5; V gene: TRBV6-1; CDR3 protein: CASSEWQAPGQPQHF; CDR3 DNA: TGTGCCAGCAGTGAATGGCAGGCACCAGGTCAGCCCCAGCATTTT
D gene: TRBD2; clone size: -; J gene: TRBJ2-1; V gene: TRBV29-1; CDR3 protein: CSVVPGTSGNEQFF; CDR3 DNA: TGCAGCGTCGTCCCCGGGACTAGCGGAAATGAGCAGTTCTTC
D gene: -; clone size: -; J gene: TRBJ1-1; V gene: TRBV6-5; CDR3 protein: CASSSGGHTTEAFF; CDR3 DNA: TGTGCCAGCAGTTCCGGGGGTCACACCACTGAAGCTTTCTTT
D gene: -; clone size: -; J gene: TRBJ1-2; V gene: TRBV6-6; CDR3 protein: CASSQGGGYTF; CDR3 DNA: TGTGCCAGCAGCCAAGGGGGTGGCTACACCTTC
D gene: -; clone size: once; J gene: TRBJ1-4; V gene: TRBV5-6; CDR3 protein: CASSLIQGQITTNEKLFF; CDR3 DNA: TGTGCCAGCAGCTTGATACAGGGTCAAATCACAACTAATGAAAAACTGTTTTTT
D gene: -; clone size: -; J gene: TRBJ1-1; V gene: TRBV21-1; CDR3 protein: CASSRQGLAEAFF; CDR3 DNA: TGTGCCAGCAGCCGACAGGGGTTAGCTGAAGCTTTCTTT
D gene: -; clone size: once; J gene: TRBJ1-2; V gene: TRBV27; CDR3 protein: CASSLTGLRNGYTF; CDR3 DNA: TGTGCCAGCAGTCTGACAGGTCTACGGAATGGCTACACCTTC
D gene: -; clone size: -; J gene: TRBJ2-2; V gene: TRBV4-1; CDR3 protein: CASSQGRRQGRGPGELFF; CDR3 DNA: TGCGCCAGCAGCCAAGGTCGAAGACAGGGGCGGGGGCCCGGGGAGCTGTTTTTT
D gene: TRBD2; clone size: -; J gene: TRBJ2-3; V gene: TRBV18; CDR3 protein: CASSHLKLAGGDTQYF; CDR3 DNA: TGTGCCAGCTCACACTTAAAACTAGCGGGAGGGGATACGCAGTATTTT
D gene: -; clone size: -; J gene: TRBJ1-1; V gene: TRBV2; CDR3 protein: CASSFDRQNTEAFF; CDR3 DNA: TGTGCCAGCAGTTTTGACAGACAGAACACTGAAGCTTTCTTT
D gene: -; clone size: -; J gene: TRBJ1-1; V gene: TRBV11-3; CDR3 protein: CASSQMNTEAFF; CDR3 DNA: TGTGCCAGCAGCCAAATGAACACTGAAGCTTTCTTT
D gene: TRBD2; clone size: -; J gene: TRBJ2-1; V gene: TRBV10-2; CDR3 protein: CASSPGTSGGNEQFF; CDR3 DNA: TGCGCCAGCAGTCCCGGGACTAGCGGGGGGAATGAGCAGTTCTTC
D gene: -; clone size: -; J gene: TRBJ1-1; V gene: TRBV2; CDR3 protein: CAIGGSIPRNTEAFF; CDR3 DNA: TGTGCCATCGGGGGGTCTATTCCTAGGAACACTGAAGCTTTCTTT
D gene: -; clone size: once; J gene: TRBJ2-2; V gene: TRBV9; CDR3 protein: CASSVGPEGGELFF; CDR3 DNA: TGTGCCAGCAGCGTAGGGCCTGAGGGCGGGGAGCTGTTTTTT
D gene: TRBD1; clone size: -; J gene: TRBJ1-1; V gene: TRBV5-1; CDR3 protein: CASSLQGARGTEAFF; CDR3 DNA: TGCGCCAGCAGCCTACAGGGGGCCCGCGGCACTGAAGCTTTCTTT